A single sample gave rise to the 31 T cell receptor beta chains below, sequenced in a study of cytomegalovirus exposure and HLA in healthy donors. The primer mix had 60 Vbeta and 13 Jbeta primers. Profiled with immunoSEQ multiplex PCR; TCRdb holds only in-frame clones, not every one. The sample holds more than 65,000 clones; 60% to 80% are singletons and the top ten take nearly 6%. Sequencing input: PBMCs. The receptor source for this set is a female donor in good health and CMV-seronegative.

This clone was counted a few times. V gene TRBV7-8 combines with J gene TRBJ2-7, with 8 bases identical to TRBD1. The CDR3 has 17 amino acids. CDR1 SGHVS and CDR2 FQNEAQ come from the germline V gene. With V trimmed by 1 base and J by 0 bases, 8 bases remained unmatched. The DNA of the CDR3 is TGTGCCAGCAGCTTAGAAGGGACAGGCTCCAGCTCCTACGAGCAGTACTTC. The encoded protein is CASSLEGTGSSSYEQYF. The full variable domain, rest sourced from reference TRBV7-8 and TRBJ2-7, is GAGVSQSPRYKVAKRGQDVALRCDPISGHVSLFWYQQALGQGPEFLTYFQNEAQLDKSGLPSDRFFAERPEGSVSTLKIQRTQQEDSAVYLCASSLEGTGSSSYEQYFGPGTRLTVT.

The chain recombines TRBV6-5 with TRBJ1-5, with TRBD1 as a possible D gene (5 bases). Germline V gene sequence: CDR1 MNHEY, CDR2 SVGAGI. Between the trimmed V and J ends, which lost 8 bases and 2 bases, there was a span of 10 bases. The CDR3 totals 13 residues. The DNA of the CDR3 is TGTGCCAGCCAAAGCAGGGGCAATCAGCCCCAGCATTTT. It specifies CASQSRGNQPQHF.

This clone was observed a few times. The CDR3 sequence is CASRTDREAFF. The CDR3 nucleotides are TGTGCCAGCAGGACGGACAGGGAAGCTTTCTTT. The V gene is TRBV6-5, the J gene TRBJ1-1; 7 bases line up with TRBD1. This CDR3 region has 11 residues. CDR1 and CDR2 from the germline V gene are MNHEY and SVGAGI. V lost 6 bases and J lost 8; bases outside the gene matches: 3.

The CDR3, as DNA: TGTGCCAGCAGGTCGGGGGGCGGAAAGACCCAGTACTTC. Residues: CASRSGGGKTQYF. This sequence joins TRBV6-5 and TRBJ2-5; a possible D gene is TRBD2 (7 bases). Trimming pared 6 bases from V and 6 bases from J, leaving 14 bases between. CDR1 is MNHEY, CDR2 SVGAGI, per germline. The CDR3 sequence is 13 residues long.

This rearrangement joins TRBV7-9 to TRBJ1-1, with D possibly being TRBD1 (5 bases). CDR3 length: 13 residues. Trimming took off 0 bases at V and 7 bases at J, with 9 bases between the two ends. The germline CDR1 and CDR2 sequences are SEHNR and FQNEAQ (reference sequence). CDR3 loop: CASSLAGGGEAFF. CDR3 sequence (DNA): TGTGCCAGCAGCTTAGCTGGCGGGGGTGAAGCTTTCTTT.

This clone is medium-sized in the sample. The chain carries TRBV19 and TRBJ2-7, with 8 bases that match TRBD1. The CDR3 is made up of 13 amino acids. Trimming at V came to 5 bases and at J to 6 bases, leaving 6 bases not matched to a gene. Germline V gene data show CDR1 as LNHDA and CDR2 as SQIVND (reference sequence). CDR3 sequence (DNA): TGTGCCAGTAGTTTAAGACAGGGGAGCGAGCAGTACTTC. It specifies CASSLRQGSEQYF.

The gene calls are TRBV5-1 and TRBJ2-7, with D perhaps matching TRBD2 (7 bases). Trimming removed 7 bases from V and 3 bases from J, with 17 bases in between. The CDR3 is 14 residues long. Germline CDR1 SGHRS, CDR2 YFSETQ. The CDR3 DNA is TGCGCCAGCGCAAGATCGGGGGGCCTCTACGAGCAGTACTTC. It specifies CASARSGGLYEQYF. Based on the CDR3 plus reference TRBV5-1 and TRBJ2-7, the full variable domain is KAGVTQTPRYLIKTRGQQVTLSCSPISGHRSVSWYQQTPGQGLQFLFEYFSETQRNKGNFPGRFSGRQFSNSRSEMNVSTLELGDSALYLCASARSGGLYEQYFGPGTRLTVT.

The chain combines TRBV6-5 with TRBJ1-1, with a tentative D call TRBD1 (6 bases). Trimming left V 4 bases short and J 1 base short, with 13 bases between. Germline values: CDR1 MNHEY, CDR2 SVGAGI. This CDR3 spans 15 amino acids. The CDR3, as DNA: TGTGCCAGCAGTTTACAGGCAGGGGAGAACACTGAAGCTTTCTTT. Translated: CASSLQAGENTEAFF.

The chain links TRBV10-3 to TRBJ1-2, with D unclear. Between the trimmed V and J ends, which lost 3 bases and 2 bases, there was a span of 16 bases. The CDR3 loop spans 16 amino acids. CDR1 is ENHRY, CDR2 SYGVKD, per germline. The CDR3 bases are TGTGCCATCAGTGACTTTGGCGCCCTGGGCAACTATGGCTACACCTTC. This translates into CAISDFGALGNYGYTF.

This clone has only one observation. V usage is TRBV19 and J usage is TRBJ2-2; 9 bases align to TRBD2. The CDR3 runs 16 residues. Germline CDR1 LNHDA, CDR2 SQIVND (reference sequence). With V trimmed by 7 bases and J by 6 bases, 12 bases remained unmatched. CDR3 loop: CASTRIAGVVAGELFF. CDR3 in DNA: TGTGCCAGTACCAGAATAGCGGGAGTGGTTGCCGGGGAGCTGTTTTTT.

This clone was picked up a small number of times. V gene TRBV5-6 combines with J gene TRBJ1-4; 9 nucleotides align to TRBD1. This CDR3 contains 14 residues. With V trimmed by 5 bases and J by 8 bases, 7 bases remained unmatched. Germline CDR1 SGHDT, CDR2 YYEEEE. CDR3 nucleotide sequence: TGTGCCAGCAGTCCGGGACAGGGTGGAGAAAAACTGTTTTTT. This sequence encodes CASSPGQGGEKLFF.

The V and J genes are TRBV7-9 and TRBJ1-5, with 8 positions matching TRBD1. Germline trimming cut 1 base from V and 0 bases from J; bases unmatched to any gene: 2. This CDR3 is 16 amino acids long. Germline CDR1 reads SEHNR; CDR2 reads FQNEAQ (reference sequence). CDR3: CASSLGQGNSNQPQHF. CDR3 coding DNA: TGTGCCAGCAGCTTAGGACAGGGGAATAGCAATCAGCCCCAGCATTTT.

This rearrangement joins TRBV7-8 to TRBJ2-1; 11 positions match TRBD2. From germline, CDR1 is SGHVS and CDR2 FQNEAQ. This CDR3 contains 14 residues. V was pared by 7 bases and J by 8 bases, with 7 bases of the junction left unmatched. The DNA of the CDR3 is TGTGCCAGCATCGGGACTAGCGGAGGCGATGAGCAGTTCTTC. This sequence encodes CASIGTSGGDEQFF.

This clone was seen just once. The chain combines TRBV10-3 with TRBJ2-2; TRBD2 is a possible D gene (5 bases). This CDR3 comprises 14 residues. The germline V gene has CDR1 ENHRY and CDR2 SYGVKD. Trimming took off 10 bases at V and 4 bases at J, with 16 bases between the two ends. The CDR3, as DNA: TGTGCCACCAACCTGAGGGAAGGCACCGGGGAGCTGTTTTTT. This encodes CATNLREGTGELFF.

The chain uses TRBV28 and TRBJ1-2, with D possibly TRBD1 on 5 matching bases. CDR1 MDHEN and CDR2 SYDVKM come from the germline V gene. The V gene lost 7 bases and the J gene lost 2 bases, with 5 bases spanning the gap. CDR3 length: 11 residues. Written as DNA, the CDR3 is TGTGCCAGCAACAGGAACTATGGCTACACCTTC. Its translation: CASNRNYGYTF.

The rearrangement joins TRBV5-1 to TRBJ2-1; the match to TRBD2 covers 10 bases. CDR3 length: 15 residues. V trimming: 4 bases; J trimming: 5 bases; junction bases outside the gene matches: 6. CDR1 is SGHRS, CDR2 YFSETQ, per germline. The DNA of the CDR3 is TGCGCCAGCAGCGATCTAGCGGGAGAGGACAATGAGCAGTTCTTC. Protein: CASSDLAGEDNEQFF.

The genes are TRBV30 and TRBJ2-2, with D maybe TRBD2 (5 bases). The germline V and J ends were trimmed by 4 bases and 6 bases, with 21 bases remaining between them. The CDR3 has 16 residues. Germline V lookup: CDR1 GTSNPN, CDR2 SVGIG (reference sequence). CDR3: CAWTSSNLTRSGELFF. In DNA, the CDR3 is TGTGCCTGGACCTCCTCCAATTTAACTAGGTCCGGGGAGCTGTTTTTT.

DNA for the CDR3: TGCGCCAGCAGACTGACTAGCGGATCCTTTTACGAGCAGTACTTC. It codes for CASRLTSGSFYEQYF. The chain links TRBV5-1 to TRBJ2-7, with TRBD2 matching over 9 bases. CDR1 SGHRS and CDR2 YFSETQ come from the germline V gene. The V gene end was trimmed by 5 bases and the J gene end by 4 bases; junction bases not matched to a gene: 10. The CDR3 covers 15 residues.

The V and J genes are TRBV5-1 and TRBJ2-7; TRBD1 aligns across 10 bases. This CDR3 has 14 amino acids. J was trimmed by 6 bases and V by 7 bases; bases with no gene match: 10. The germline V gene encodes CDR1 SGHRS and CDR2 YFSETQ. CDR3 nucleotide sequence: TGCGCCAGCTCGACCGGGACAGGGGCCAGCGAGCAGTACTTC. Residues: CASSTGTGASEQYF.

V and J are TRBV28 and TRBJ2-7, with D maybe TRBD1 (6 bases). CDR3 length equals 12 residues. The germline gives CDR1 MDHEN, CDR2 SYDVKM. V was shortened by 5 bases and J by 5 bases, with 10 bases between the two germline ends. This chain's CDR3 is CASSTQGNEQYF. In DNA, the CDR3 is TGTGCCAGCAGTACACAGGGTAACGAGCAGTACTTC.

The chain employs TRBV19 and TRBJ1-2; TRBD1 aligns across 7 bases. The CDR3 totals 16 residues. Germline-derived CDR1 and CDR2 are LNHDA and SQIVND (reference sequence). J was trimmed by 1 base and V by 9 bases; bases with no gene match: 14. The CDR3 protein is CASKQVTGVFNYGYTF. The CDR3 nucleotides are TGTGCCAGCAAGCAAGTTACAGGGGTTTTTAACTATGGCTACACCTTC.

V usage is TRBV28 and J usage is TRBJ2-7; 7 positions match TRBD1. Germline loops: CDR1 MDHEN, CDR2 SYDVKM. The V segment lost 5 bases and the J segment 4 bases; nucleotides outside the gene matches: 11. This CDR3 is built from 15 residues. The CDR3 DNA sequence: TGTGCCAGCAGTATCCGGGACAGACGGCCTTACGAGCAGTACTTC. This sequence encodes CASSIRDRRPYEQYF. Variable domain in full (rest from reference TRBV28 and TRBJ2-7): DVKVTQSSRYLVKRTGEKVFLECVQDMDHENMFWYRQDPGLGLRLIYFSYDVKMKEKGDIPEGYSVSREKKERFSLILESASTNQTSMYLCASSIRDRRPYEQYFGPGTRLTVT.

This chain connects TRBV28 to TRBJ2-7, with 11 bases identical to TRBD2. The J segment lost 4 bases and the V segment lost 3 bases, leaving 5 bases of the junction unmatched. Germline-derived CDR1 and CDR2 are MDHEN and SYDVKM. The CDR3 has 15 residues. The CDR3 bases are TGTGCCAGCAGTTTTGCGACTAGCGGGGCTTACGAGCAGTACTTC. This encodes CASSFATSGAYEQYF.

This clone was seen just once. V gene TRBV28 combines with J gene TRBJ2-5; TRBD2 matches 10 bases. V lost 4 bases and J lost 7; bases outside the gene matches: 12. Germline V gives CDR1 MDHEN, CDR2 SYDVKM. This CDR3 is 16 amino acids long. CDR3 sequence reads: CASSSPGSGGAGTQYF. CDR3 sequence (DNA): TGTGCCAGCAGTTCCCCGGGGAGCGGGGGGGCCGGGACCCAGTACTTC.

This clone was seen once. The chain uses TRBV19 and TRBJ2-1; 7 bases agree with TRBD1. The V and J ends lost 9 bases and 4 bases, in that order; junction bases with no gene match: 6. The CDR3 covers 13 residues. Germline CDR1 LNHDA, CDR2 SQIVND (reference sequence). In DNA form, the CDR3 reads TGTGCCAGCTCCGGGACAGTATACAATGAGCAGTTCTTC. Amino acid sequence: CASSGTVYNEQFF.

The chain employs TRBV10-3 and TRBJ2-1; D unresolved. Trimming removed 5 bases from V and 5 bases from J, with 10 bases in between. Germline CDR1 reads ENHRY; CDR2 reads SYGVKD. The CDR3 loop spans 13 amino acids. CDR3 in amino acids: CAISLRPDNEQFF. CDR3 DNA sequence: TGTGCCATCAGTCTCAGGCCTGACAATGAGCAGTTCTTC.

This chain links TRBV11-2 with TRBJ2-5; 11 bases are a match to TRBD1. The CDR3 is 17 residues long. CDR1 is SGHAT, CDR2 FQNNGV, per germline. The V and J ends lost 0 bases and 6 bases, in that order; junction bases with no gene match: 9. The CDR3 loop is CASSLDRGTGGEKTQYF. CDR3 bases: TGTGCCAGCAGCTTAGATCGCGGGACAGGGGGAGAGAAGACCCAGTACTTC.

This clone was observed once. The chain combines TRBV29-1 with TRBJ2-7; perhaps TRBD2 as D (6 bases). Germline values: CDR1 SQVTM, CDR2 ANQGSEA. Trimming pared 4 bases from V and 5 bases from J, leaving 15 bases between. The CDR3 spans 13 residues. The CDR3, as DNA: TGCAGCGTTGCTCCAGGGAGGAAAAACGAGCAGTACTTC. This sequence encodes CSVAPGRKNEQYF.

The chain joins TRBV5-1 to TRBJ2-7, with TRBD2 matching over 12 bases. CDR1 is SGHRS and CDR2 is YFSETQ in the germline V gene. This CDR3 comprises 17 residues. With 1 base clipped from V and 2 bases from J, the junction kept 7 bases outside the gene matches. The CDR3 loop is CASSLSLAGGKTYEQYF. CDR3 DNA sequence: TGCGCCAGCAGCTTGTCACTAGCGGGAGGAAAGACCTACGAGCAGTACTTC.

The rearrangement uses TRBV7-9 and TRBJ1-5; 7 bases are shared with TRBD1. Germline CDR1 reads SEHNR; CDR2 reads FQNEAQ (reference sequence). CDR3 length equals 15 residues. V lost 1 base and J lost 5; bases outside the gene matches: 5. The DNA of the CDR3 is TGTGCCAGCAGCTTAGGGGGTACAGGGGATCAGCCCCAGCATTTT. This encodes CASSLGGTGDQPQHF.

In this sample, this clone turned up a few times. This chain joins TRBV4-1 and TRBJ1-6; D gene uncertain. CDR1 is MGHRA, CDR2 YSYEKL, per germline. The CDR3 has 18 amino acids. Between the trimmed V and J ends, which lost 0 bases and 0 bases, there was a span of 12 bases. The CDR3: CASSQDPGSSSYNSPLHF. CDR3 sequence (DNA): TGCGCCAGCAGCCAAGATCCGGGGTCGAGCTCCTATAATTCACCCCTCCACTTT.